This passage covers 3 T cell receptor beta chains from one sample sequenced in a study of shared clonotypes between healthy human individuals (TCRdb year 2020). The protocol used for the library was the immunoSEQ multiplex PCR assay. TCRdb took over this immuneACCESS table, retaining in-frame rearrangements with V and J assigned. Such tables are incomplete; in checked studies, under half of the missing clones stem from an unresolved V gene, and the remainder is unexplained. This sample is represented by hundreds of thousands of clones; roughly 70% of them were singletons. Approximately 10% of the sample lies in the top ten. Sequencing was carried out using memory CD4+ T cells sorted from blood. According to the study, the label for this sample's cell subset or site signals: CD45RA-negative fraction. These receptors originate from a man aged 25-40 years in good health.

The chain is built from TRBV2 and TRBJ1-1; D not certain. CDR3 length: 14 amino acids. Per the germline V gene, CDR1 is SNHLY and CDR2 is FYNNEI. V gave up 4 bases and J gave up 5 bases, with 14 bases separating them. The CDR3 DNA follows: TGTGCCAGCAGTGCGCTGGGGTATGGGACTGAAGCTTTCTTT. It is translated as CASSALGYGTEAFF.

This clone was recorded once. The chain is built from TRBV7-3 and TRBJ2-1; D not resolved. The CDR3 is made up of 13 amino acids. V was cut by 5 bases and J by 5 bases, with 10 bases left in between. In germline, CDR1 is SGHTA, CDR2 FQGTGA. As DNA, the CDR3 is TGTGCCAGCAGCAGTACTATGGACAATGAGCAGTTCTTC. This translates into CASSSTMDNEQFF.

The J gene is TRBJ1-5, the V gene TRBV28, with 9 bases identical to TRBD1. Unmatched junction bases numbered 10, after V lost 5 bases and J lost 11 bases. CDR1 is MDHEN and CDR2 is SYDVKM in the germline V gene. There are 14 residues in the CDR3. In DNA form, the CDR3 reads TGTGCCAGCAGTCTCCGACAGGGGGTCAAAGCCCAGCATTTT. This sequence encodes CASSLRQGVKAQHF.